Listed here are 8 T cell receptor beta chains from one sample, sequenced in a study of human versus mouse CDR3 diversity and MHC coevolution. Clones were sequenced by immunoSEQ multiplex PCR, and TCRdb holds only the in-frame ones, with some missing. The sample holds more than 55,000 clones, roughly 93% seen once. The material sequenced was naive CD4+ T cells from blood. Subset here: CD45RO-negative CD62L-positive naive CD4 T cells. The receptors originated from a person aged 60 to 70 in good health.

The chain couples TRBV5-1 to TRBJ1-1; 7 bases line up with TRBD1. Per germline, CDR1 SGHRS and CDR2 YFSETQ. The CDR3 spans 13 residues. V shed 5 bases and J 4 bases; nucleotides not matched to a gene: 5. The CDR3 loop is CASSLTGVTEAFF. CDR3 coding DNA: TGCGCCAGCAGTCTTACAGGGGTCACTGAAGCTTTCTTT.

This clone was observed once. The CDR3 coding sequence is TGTGCCAGCAGTTACCTTTATGAGCAGTTCTTC. This translates into CASSYLYEQFF. The chain has TRBV6-6 and TRBJ2-1; D is unresolved. V was pared by 2 bases and J by 8 bases, with 4 bases between. This CDR3 spans 11 amino acids. Germline V gene data show CDR1 as MNHNY and CDR2 as SVGAGI (reference sequence).

This clone has only one observation. The chain links TRBV21-1 to TRBJ1-2; TRBD1 is the table's D call, not checked against the DNA. TRBV21-1 is classified as a pseudogene. The length of the CDR3 is 14 residues. Here the CDR3 reads CATQETGGYYGYTF. Here the CDR3 DNA reads TGTGCCACCCAAGAGACAGGGGGTTACTATGGCTACACCTTC.

Note on this clone: This specimen includes other DNA sequences encoding the same CDR3. This chain connects TRBV28 to TRBJ1-2, with a weak D call TRBD1 (6 bases). Between the trimmed V and J ends, which lost 6 bases and 4 bases, there was a span of 12 bases. The CDR3 is 13 amino acids. Germline V lookup: CDR1 MDHEN, CDR2 SYDVKM. As DNA, the CDR3 is TGTGCCAGCAGCGCCGGACAGAGCTATGGCTACACCTTC. Protein: CASSAGQSYGYTF.

This rearrangement joins TRBV9 to TRBJ2-1; 13 bases are shared with TRBD2. V was pared by 2 bases and J by 6 bases, with 11 bases of the junction left unmatched. The CDR3 is 18 residues long. Per germline, CDR1 SGDLS and CDR2 YYNGEE. The chain's CDR3 is CASSVTISGLAGPNEQFF. DNA for the CDR3: TGTGCCAGCAGCGTGACGATTTCGGGACTAGCGGGACCCAATGAGCAGTTCTTC.

This chain joins TRBV7-2 and TRBJ1-4; D remains unclear. Germline CDR1 is SGHTA and CDR2 is FQGNSA. CDR3 size: 15 residues. Trimming took off 3 bases at V and 2 bases at J, with 10 bases between the two ends. In nucleotides, the CDR3 is TGTGCCAGCAGCTTGTCGGGGAGGACTAATGAAAAACTGTTTTTT. This gives the protein CASSLSGRTNEKLFF. The whole variable domain, filled in from reference TRBV7-2 and TRBJ1-4, reads GAGVSQSPSNKVTEKGKDVELRCDPISGHTALYWYRQSLGQGLEFLIYFQGNSAPDKSGLPSDRFSAERTGGSVSTLTIQRTQQEDSAVYLCASSLSGRTNEKLFFGSGTQLSVL.

The V call is TRBV18, the J call TRBJ2-5; D is perhaps TRBD2 (6 bases). CDR1 and CDR2 (germline): KGHSH, LQKENI. The CDR3 sequence is 13 residues long. Trimming took off 2 bases at V and 5 bases at J, with 9 bases between the two ends. Here the CDR3 reads CASSPEGRETQYF. The CDR3 DNA reads TGTGCCAGCTCACCAGAGGGGAGGGAGACCCAGTACTTC.

The chain combines TRBV7-8 with TRBJ1-1, with D maybe TRBD1 (6 bases). This CDR3 contains 13 residues. The germline V and J ends were trimmed by 3 bases and 4 bases, with 9 bases remaining between them. Per germline, CDR1 SGHVS and CDR2 FQNEAQ. CDR3 protein: CASSFQGITEAFF. The CDR3 region has the DNA TGTGCCAGCAGCTTCCAGGGGATCACTGAAGCTTTCTTT.